This TCR beta chain originates from a study of a mutant IDH1 vaccine in newly diagnosed glioma (dated by TCRdb to 2020 to 2023). The study in broad terms: Of the roughly 31 treated patients, 62.5% were male and about 40% were female, and the mean age was roughly 38 years. Prior to enrollment, standard therapy consisting of radiotherapy alone, temozolomide alone, or radiochemotherapy with temozolomide had been administered to patients, with the combination being received by most patients. Six visits were used for peripheral blood collection: V03 (baseline), V05, V07, V10, V12 and V13. Longitudinal TCRB deep sequencing was done for 25 to 30 treated patients, wherever samples were available for exploratory analyses. The study at large found these results: Changes in the top peripheral T cell clonotypes picked up by TCRB sequencing did not appear to be linked to pseudoprogression. Availability determined which PBMC samples were chosen for TCRB deep sequencing. Vaccine-induced immune responses across multiple MHC alleles were detected in 93.3% of patients. According to the authors, sample limitations meant that analyses of patient blood samples could not be reproduced.

Taken with the paper, the label for time point translates to: baseline, week 1 (first vaccination visit). The treatment or condition label, read with the paper, signifies: pre-vaccination baseline after standard-of-care therapy. All donors had newly diagnosed IDH1-mutant astrocytomas of WHO grade 3 or 4 that showed loss of nuclear ATRX. The samples were drawn from NOA16, a multicentre, single-arm, open-label phase I trial in Germany that tested a mutant IDH1 peptide vaccine in humans for the first time. For immunogenicity testing, the blood drawn at visit V03 was used as the baseline sample. Genomic DNA for TCRB sequencing was extracted from EDTA blood using the DNeasy Blood and Tissue Kit. To note about this clone: The antigen it recognizes is unknown. No qualities accompany the bases; no much larger clone lies one base away.

Library prep was done by the immunoSEQ multiplex PCR assay. Rearranged TCR beta chain sequences were amplified using the hsTCRB Kit according to the manufacturer's protocol. An Illumina MiSeq was used to sequence the TCRB libraries. As for the original processing: Demultiplexing, trimming and gene mapping were performed with the kit vendor's proprietary platform. In TCRdb, the immuneACCESS table is reduced to in-frame sequences with V and J assigned. These tables do not hold every clone; where another copy was compared, an unresolved V gene accounts for under half, and the others remain unexplained. Clone size and the V and J calls come from that table; the DNA yielded D and trimming. This sample has some 50,000 clones in its table, and approximately 90% of those were observed once. Of the sample, 2% to 2.5% falls within the top ten clones. Taken from cysteine to phenylalanine, the CDR3 has 11 residues. The only DNA kept is the CDR3, 33 bases in frame from the first base. V loses 2 bases, J loses 11 bases, and the germline ends lie 9 bases apart. The germline V gene yields MNHEY for CDR1 and SVGAGI for CDR2.

The sequence links TRBV6-5 to TRBJ1-1, with TRBD1 as a weak D call on 6 bases. This specimen was PBMCs, taken from a glioma patient treated with radiotherapy, temozolomide or both. This receptor was obtained from a middle-aged man with glioma. The sequence in DNA is TGTGCCAGCAGTTACCAGGGGATCGCTTTCTTT. Protein translation: CASSYQGIAFF.